These T cell receptor beta chains were read from a single sample in a study of T cell changes during pregnancy in multiple sclerosis. This table comes from immunoSEQ multiplex PCR, and its TCRdb copy is limited to in-frame clones, with some not included. The table has 85,000 to 110,000 clones, approximately 90% seen once; the top ten hold 0.75% to 0.95%. Source: peripheral blood, taken after pregnancy. The receptors stem from a female donor with multiple sclerosis, enrolled in a pregnancy study. Both conserved end residues are part of each CDR3. A D gene is named only where the DNA matches it firmly. Only some rows state a clone size, as once, few, many or a class for expanded clones.

V	D	J	size	CDR3	DNA
TRBV11-2	.	TRBJ1-3	.	CASSLNFSPYSGNTIYF	TGTGCCAGCAGCTTAAATTTTAGTCCGTACTCTGGAAACACCATATATTTT
TRBV7-9	.	TRBJ2-6	.	CASSLALRGGANVLTF	TGTGCCAGCAGCTTAGCGCTGAGAGGTGGGGCCAACGTCCTGACTTTC
TRBV5-1	TRBD1	TRBJ1-6	.	CASSLGLRQGGSSPLHF	TGCGCCAGCAGCTTAGGCCTCCGACAGGGAGGAAGTTCACCCCTCCACTTT
TRBV5-3	.	TRBJ2-7	.	CARSSWGPKTLYEQYF	TGTGCCAGAAGCTCATGGGGGCCAAAAACTCTCTACGAGCAGTACTTC
TRBV7-2	.	TRBJ1-2	.	CASSPREARSSGYTF	TGTGCCAGCAGCCCTCGGGAGGCCCGTTCGTCTGGCTACACCTTC
TRBV28	.	TRBJ1-2	.	CASSPGQYGYTF	TGTGCCAGCAGTCCCGGACAGTATGGCTACACCTTC
TRBV5-1	TRBD1	TRBJ2-7	.	CASSLASGTGPYEQYF	TGCGCCAGCAGCCTAGCCTCCGGGACAGGGCCCTACGAGCAGTACTTC
TRBV27	TRBD2	TRBJ2-2	.	CASSFHMASGRATTGELFF	TGTGCCAGCAGTTTCCATATGGCTAGCGGGAGGGCAACCACCGGGGAGCTGTTTTTT
TRBV7-9	.	TRBJ1-2	.	CASSWEGLYGYTF	TGTGCCAGCAGCTGGGAGGGGCTCTATGGCTACACCTTC
TRBV5-1	.	TRBJ2-3	.	CASSWRTDSGTQYF	TGCGCCAGCAGCTGGAGGACGGATTCAGGTACGCAGTATTTT
TRBV27	TRBD1	TRBJ2-7	once	CASSKGASYEQYF	TGTGCCAGCAGCAAGGGGGCCTCCTACGAGCAGTACTTC
TRBV11-3	.	TRBJ2-3	.	CASSPGGGGPTDTQYF	TGTGCCAGCAGCCCAGGAGGGGGAGGGCCGACAGATACGCAGTATTTT